One T cell receptor (beta chain) is described in this entry. What it recognizes is unknown. This entry is derived from a study of cytomegalovirus exposure and HLA in healthy donors. Notes on the study in general: Researchers catalogued some 160 TCR beta chains as cytomegalovirus-associated. According to a later analysis, most TCR beta chains associated with CMV appeared HLA-restricted. Exclusion applied to some V segments, including TRBV6-2 and TRBV6-3, as they were indistinguishable.

PCR involved 60 Vbeta and 13 Jbeta primers. Profiling relied on immunoSEQ multiplex PCR, and the TCRdb table lists in-frame clones only, not all of them. The sample has some 76,000 clones. The V end lost 3 bases, the J end lost 3 bases, and 12 bases lay between the germline ends. CDR1 is LNHNV and CDR2 is YYDKDF in the germline V gene (reference sequence). This CDR3 is 14 amino acids long. The rearrangement joins TRBV15 to TRBJ2-7; tentatively, D is TRBD2 (5 bases). Sequences were obtained from PBMCs. The receptor was isolated from a man aged 35 to 55 in good health and CMV-seronegative. The CDR3: CATSRTGLRYEQYF. The CDR3 nucleotides read TGTGCCACCAGCAGGACGGGGTTGCGCTACGAGCAGTACTTC. The full variable domain, in which reference TRBV15 and TRBJ2-7 provide the parts outside the CDR3, is DAMVIQNPRYQVTQFGKPVTLSCSQTLNHNVMYWYQQKSSQAPKLLFHYYDKDFNNEADTPDNFQSRRPNTSFCFLDIRSPGLGDTAMYLCATSRTGLRYEQYFGPGTRLTVT.